Listed here is a single T cell receptor (beta chain). Its antigen is unknown. It was with 60 Vbeta and 13 Jbeta primers that the PCR ran. Original methodology: Later analysis identified 65 million to 80 million unique TCR beta chains, 9 million to 12 million shared. Sequenced by immunoSEQ multiplex PCR; TCRdb stores in-frame clones only, minus some. That table gives V, J and clone size, and the DNA gave D and trimming. In the table there are some 120,000 clones, roughly 82% of which are singletons. CDR3 length: 17 residues. Germline V gives CDR1 SGHNT, CDR2 YENEEA. V lost 4 bases and J lost 1, with 18 bases in between. The record originates from a study of cytomegalovirus exposure and HLA in healthy donors. General study results and limits: By a later analysis, the bulk of CMV-associated TCR beta chains appeared HLA-restricted. Most sequenced TCRs were rare (though some public TCRs occurred in many donors). Reports state that TCR beta sequences accurately predicted most subjects' HLA-A and HLA-B alleles.

This chain joins TRBV11-3 and TRBJ2-3, with D possibly being TRBD1 (6 bases). The sample was PBMCs. The TCR sequence derives from a woman in her forties in good health and CMV-seropositive. The CDR3 DNA sequence: TGTGCCAGCAGCTCTAGCCTCAGGGGAGAGGGCACAGATACGCAGTATTTT. Its translation is CASSSSLRGEGTDTQYF.